Listed below are T cell receptor beta chains from one sample, sequenced in a study of T cell responses to AZD1222 COVID-19 vaccine. Measured with immunoSEQ multiplex PCR; TCRdb has only the in-frame clones, and not every one. The sample includes approximately 110,000 clones, more than 80% of them seen just once. Sequenced material: peripheral blood, taken on day 0 of AZD1222 vaccination. These receptors all come from an adult in good health. The conserved cysteine and the conserved F or W are not part of the CDR3 here. The order of the fields is V gene, CDR3 length, D gene, CDR3 protein. A D gene is named only where the DNA matches it firmly.

>TRBV24-1|13|TRBD1
ATSPQGVGNQPQH
>TRBV7-9|13|-
ASSQPGLGVNIQY
>TRBV2|12|-
ASSEGGAKNIQY
>TRBV3-1/TRBV3-2|13|-
ASSQRPLQGPGYT
>TRBV6-5|13|TRBD1
ASRLRGGGGTEAF
>TRBV7-2|13|-
ASSYQGLSNQPQH
>TRBV19|12|TRBD1
ASSMTGSSYEQY
>TRBV27|13|-
ASSFRNTYNSPLH
>TRBV29-1|10|-
SVAWGWDEQF
>TRBV12-5|14|TRBD1
ASGLTPRDRTYEQY
>TRBV15|12|TRBD2
ATSRATGGGPQY
>TRBV28|11|-
ASSWGGNTEAF
>TRBV7-9|16|TRBD1
ASSPGVQGSAYNSPLH
>TRBV24-1|14|-
ATSDNPAGANTEAF
>TRBV27|14|TRBD1
ASRSLENRGNTEAF
>TRBV7-3|14|TRBD2
ASSWGAGGGYNEQF
>TRBV6-2/TRBV6-3|13|-
ASSTAEYSNQPQH
>TRBV24-1|14|-
ATSDPGARPYNEQF
>TRBV7-2|10|-
ASNSFRQPQH
>TRBV10-3|10|-
AISESDRFTF
>TRBV10-2|11|-
ASSEGRSRPQH
>TRBV5-1|18|-
ASSLVGPLGGYTGTGELF
>TRBV5-4|11|-
ASSPQDSYGYT
>TRBV12-3/TRBV12-4|9|-
ASSFDHEQY
>TRBV28|12|-
ASSSAAANEKLF
>TRBV7-9|12|-
ASSSGQNNEKLF
>TRBV19|12|TRBD2
ASSIREVHNEQF
>TRBV6-5|11|-
ASSRTAEETQY
>TRBV4-2|13|-
ASSLGAGDTDTQY
>TRBV5-5|10|-
ASRDKSYEQY
>TRBV4-1|13|-
ASSQERTVNSPLH
>TRBV30|9|-
AWNSNSPLH
>TRBV5-1|12|-
ASSLDGQGPGYT
>TRBV7-8|15|-
ASSLASWLRDTYEQY
>TRBV29-1|13|TRBD1
SVEDGTGRTGELF
>TRBV2|15|TRBD2
ASTGGAIKLGTGELF
>TRBV11-3|11|-
ASSFGDSNEQF
>TRBV18|12|TRBD2
ASSPPTGGNEQY
>TRBV7-3|13|-
ASSPGGAGTGELF
>TRBV11-3|12|-
ASSLTTSTDTQY
>TRBV6-5|14|TRBD2
ASSYSPSGRANEQF
>TRBV19|13|-
ASSMGGAFNQPQH
>TRBV7-2|14|TRBD2
ASSLGGLADQETQY
>TRBV5-1|11|-
ASHGEGNTEAF
>TRBV10-3|12|-
ASRNGASTDTQY
>TRBV19|13|TRBD2
ASSVRGEPSYEQY